This T cell receptor beta chain was found in a study of regulatory T cells in long-lasting Graves disease. The time point is: newly diagnosed GD, antithyroid drugs for less than 3 months. RNA extracted from PBMCs served as the sequencing template. The CDR3 consists of 15 residues. The germline CDR1 and CDR2 sequences are SEHNR and FQNEAQ (reference sequence). J gave up 2 bases and V 11 bases, and 12 bases lay outside the gene matches. The table lists this clonotype with a few counts. Through Arm-PCR of CDR3 regions and iRepertoire HTBI primers, TCR beta libraries were built. TCRdb passed the multiplex PCR reads through MiXCR, listing each CDR3 protein once. The sample has 400,000 to 650,000 distinct CDR3 sequences; about 16% are singletons. These same data were also listed under a study on T cells in Graves' hyperthyroidism and ophthalmopathy. Turning to that study: The diagnoses drew upon clinical symptoms, serum thyroxine and TRAb, thyroid ultrasound and orbital computed tomography.

This specimen was peripheral blood mononuclear cells (PBMCs), taken at new diagnosis, from a patient treated with antithyroid drugs. The clonotype originates from a woman aged 40 to 65 with Graves disease. This chain connects TRBV7-9 to TRBJ2-3, with 8 bases aligning to TRBD2. CDR3 amino acids: CAQGLAGGYTDTQYF. The CDR3 DNA reads as TGTGCCCAGGGGCTAGCGGGTGGATACACAGATACGCAGTATTTT.